These 9 T cell receptor beta chains share one sample of origin, sequenced in a study of CD8+ T cells in alopecia areata. RNA was extracted and reverse transcribed into cDNA as the sequencing template. Measured with immunoSEQ multiplex PCR; TCRdb has only the in-frame clones, and not every one. The sample shows roughly 130,000 clones, around three fifths of them seen only once. Specimen: CD4+ T cells sorted from blood, collected at week 0. The receptors come from a human donor with alopecia areata.

The J gene is TRBJ2-2, the V gene TRBV6-4, with 15 bases lining up with TRBD2. V dropped 6 bases and J dropped 2; count of bases not matched to a gene: 7. This CDR3 is built from 18 residues. Germline values: CDR1 MRHNA, CDR2 SNTAGT. As DNA, the CDR3 is TGTGCCAGCAGCCGGACTAGCGGGAGGGCTTTAAACACCGGGGAGCTGTTTTTT. Protein sequence: CASSRTSGRALNTGELFF.

The rearrangement links TRBV7-2 to TRBJ2-7; D is possibly TRBD2 (6 bases). Germline CDR1 and CDR2: SGHTA and FQGNSA. Trimming removed 5 bases from V and 7 bases from J, with 18 bases in between. The CDR3 is 14 amino acids. CDR3 sequence (DNA): TGTGCCAGCAGCCTCTACGGCGGTGGGGGGGAGCAGTACTTC. Protein: CASSLYGGGGEQYF.

The rearrangement joins TRBV5-1 to TRBJ2-5; D is ambiguous. CDR3 length equals 13 residues. Germline V gene lookup returns CDR1 SGHRS and CDR2 YFSETQ. Trimming left V 3 bases short and J 1 base short, with 7 bases between. In nucleotides, the CDR3 is TGCGCCAGCAGCTCAAATCCCCAAGAGACCCAGTACTTC. This sequence encodes CASSSNPQETQYF.

The chain couples TRBV25-1 to TRBJ2-1; TRBD1 matches 7 bases. Germline V gene sequence: CDR1 MGHDK, CDR2 SYGVNS. The CDR3 runs 15 residues. After removal of 5 bases from V and 4 bases from J, the junction contained 8 bases not matched to a gene. The DNA of the CDR3 is TGTGCCAGCAGTACGACAGGGTCGGCATACAATGAGCAGTTCTTC. It is translated as CASSTTGSAYNEQFF.

This chain connects TRBV7-2 to TRBJ1-4; TRBD1 agrees at 7 bases. The CDR3 is 15 amino acids. With V trimmed by 1 base and J by 8 bases, 7 bases remained unmatched. CDR1 is SGHTA and CDR2 is FQGNSA in the germline V gene. The CDR3 loop is CASSLEGALYEKLFF. The CDR3 bases are TGTGCCAGCAGCTTAGAGGGGGCGCTTTACGAAAAACTGTTTTTT.

The chain combines TRBV2 with TRBJ2-1; D is perhaps TRBD2 (7 bases). Germline CDR1 and CDR2: SNHLY and FYNNEI. V lost 7 bases, J lost 15 bases, and 19 bases lay in between. This CDR3 is built from 12 residues. In nucleotides, the CDR3 is TGTGCCAGCATCGTATCGGGGGGCGCGCCGTTCTTC. It is translated as CASIVSGGAPFF.

This clone was observed a few times. V usage is TRBV19 and J usage is TRBJ1-2; unclear D gene. The V gene lost 4 bases and the J gene lost 6 bases, with 24 bases spanning the gap. The germline CDR1 and CDR2 sequences are LNHDA and SQIVND (reference sequence). The CDR3 sequence is 17 residues long. CDR3: CASSNPPTWTLYHGYTF. CDR3 coding DNA: TGTGCCAGTAGTAATCCCCCCACGTGGACGTTGTACCATGGCTACACCTTC.

This chain uses TRBV2 with TRBJ2-5; TRBD1 agrees at 9 bases. With 5 bases clipped from V and 4 bases from J, the junction kept 2 bases outside the gene matches. Germline CDR1 SNHLY, CDR2 FYNNEI. This CDR3 is 13 amino acids long. The CDR3: CASSTGGGETQYF. The CDR3 DNA sequence: TGTGCCAGCAGTACAGGGGGCGGAGAGACCCAGTACTTC.

This clone was detected only once. The chain carries TRBV9 and TRBJ1-2; the match to TRBD1 covers 9 bases. The length of the CDR3 is 14 residues. The ends lost 4 bases at V and 4 bases at J; junction bases unmatched: 5. Germline assignment: CDR1 SGDLS and CDR2 YYNGEE. The CDR3: CASSPGTGSYGYTF. The CDR3 DNA sequence: TGTGCCAGCAGCCCAGGGACAGGGAGCTATGGCTACACCTTC.